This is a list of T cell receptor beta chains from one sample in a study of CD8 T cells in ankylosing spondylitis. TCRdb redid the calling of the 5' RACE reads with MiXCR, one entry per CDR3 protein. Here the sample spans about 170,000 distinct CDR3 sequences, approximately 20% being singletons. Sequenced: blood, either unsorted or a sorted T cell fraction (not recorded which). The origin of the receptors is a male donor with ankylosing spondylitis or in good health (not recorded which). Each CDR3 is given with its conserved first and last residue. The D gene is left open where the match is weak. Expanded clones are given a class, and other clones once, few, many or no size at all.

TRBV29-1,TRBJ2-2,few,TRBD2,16,CSVRGLAGGITGELFF,TGCAGCGTTAGGGGACTAGCGGGAGGCATCACCGGGGAGCTGTTTTTT
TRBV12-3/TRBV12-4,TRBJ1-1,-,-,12,CASSLSTGEAFF,TGTGCCAGCAGCCTATCAACAGGTGAAGCTTTCTTT
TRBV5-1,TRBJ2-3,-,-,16,CASSLEGPALGDTQYF,TGCGCCAGCAGCTTGGAAGGGCCAGCCCTGGGGGATACGCAGTATTTT
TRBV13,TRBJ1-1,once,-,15,CASSPTPTENTEAFF,TGTGCCAGCAGCCCGACCCCGACAGAGAACACTGAAGCTTTCTTT
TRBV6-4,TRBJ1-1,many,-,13,CASSRTANTEAFF,TGTGCCAGCAGTAGGACAGCCAACACTGAAGCTTTCTTT
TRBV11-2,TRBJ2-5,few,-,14,CASSRGHGQETQYF,TGTGCCAGCAGCCGTGGGCACGGCCAAGAGACCCAGTACTTC
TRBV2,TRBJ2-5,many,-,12,CASNTAQETQYF,TGTGCCAGCAATACGGCTCAAGAGACCCAGTACTTC
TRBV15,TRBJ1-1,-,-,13,CATAGRTDTEAFF,TGTGCCACCGCTGGTCGGACAGACACTGAAGCTTTCTTT
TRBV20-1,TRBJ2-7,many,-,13,CSARLSPDELEYF,TGCAGTGCTAGACTGTCTCCGGATGAGCTGGAGTACTTC
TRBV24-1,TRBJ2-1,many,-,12,CATSDWRNEQFF,TGTGCCACCAGTGATTGGCGAAATGAGCAGTTCTTC
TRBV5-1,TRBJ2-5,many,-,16,CASSLQGRGARETQYF,TGCGCCAGCAGCTTGCAAGGCAGGGGCGCCAGGGAGACCCAGTACTTC
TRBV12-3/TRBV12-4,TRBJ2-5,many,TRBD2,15,CASSSNSGRGETQYF,TGTGCCAGCAGTTCAAATAGCGGGAGGGGTGAGACCCAGTACTTC
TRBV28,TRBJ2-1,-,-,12,CASSSGPLEQFF,TGTGCCAGCAGCTCTGGACCACTTGAGCAGTTCTTC
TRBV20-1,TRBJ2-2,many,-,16,CSASTTGNANTGELFF,TGCAGTGCTAGTACTACAGGGAACGCGAACACCGGGGAGCTGTTTTTT
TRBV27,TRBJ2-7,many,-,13,CASSLRQPYEQYF,TGTGCCAGCAGTTTAAGGCAACCCTACGAGCAGTACTTC
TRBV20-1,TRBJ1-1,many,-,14,CSARDSRVSGEAFF,TGCAGTGCTAGAGATTCGCGGGTCTCAGGGGAAGCTTTCTTT
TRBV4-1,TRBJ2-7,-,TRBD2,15,CASSQDLSGNYEQYF,TGCGCCAGCAGCCAAGATCTGAGCGGGAACTACGAGCAGTACTTC
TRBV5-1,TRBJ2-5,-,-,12,CASSSGQETQYF,TGCGCCAGCAGCTCGGGGCAAGAGACCCAGTACTTC